These 31 T cell receptor beta chains came from one sample sequenced in a study of CD8 T cells in Susac syndrome. The authors reverse transcribed roughly 0.45 to 1 ug RNA with random hexamers. From the immunoSEQ multiplex PCR reads, TCRdb called clonotypes with MiXCR, one entry per CDR3 protein. The sample lists over 100,000 distinct CDR3 sequences; 96% were seen once. The sequenced material came from CD4+ T cells from PBMCs. The receptors shown here come from a human donor with Susac syndrome.

V and J are TRBV12-3 or TRBV12-4 and TRBJ1-4; no clear D. V was trimmed by 5 bases and J by 6 bases, leaving 16 bases between them. The CDR3 runs to 15 residues. The CDR3 is CASSPRPYGDEKLFF. The CDR3 DNA is TGTGCCAGCAGTCCGCGACCCTACGGGGATGAAAAACTGTTTTTT.

The J gene is TRBJ2-5, the V gene TRBV28; D remains ambiguous. The CDR3 is 15 residues long. Germline V gene sequence: CDR1 MDHEN, CDR2 SYDVKM. Trimming removed 5 bases at V and 5 bases at J, with 18 bases between. CDR3 in DNA: TGTGCCAGCAGTACCCCCAAGTTGATGTTGGAGACCCAGTACTTC. Protein: CASSTPKLMLETQYF.

Only one count was recorded for this clonotype. The V call is TRBV7-3, the J call TRBJ2-7; D is possibly TRBD1 (6 bases). This CDR3 spans 15 amino acids. With 2 bases removed from V and 2 bases from J, the gap between germline ends came to 13 bases. Germline V gives CDR1 SGHTA, CDR2 FQGTGA. The CDR3 DNA is TGTGCCAGCAGCTTATTTGACGGGGACACCTACGAGCAGTACTTC. Translating gives CASSLFDGDTYEQYF.

The chain employs TRBV11-2 and TRBJ2-5; D is unresolved. The CDR3 loop spans 12 amino acids. The germline V gene has CDR1 SGHAT and CDR2 FQNNGV. The ends were cut back, 5 bases at V and 5 bases at J, with 9 bases in the middle. In DNA, the CDR3 is TGTGCCAGCAGCCCCGGGTGGGAGACCCAGTACTTC. This gives the protein CASSPGWETQYF.

The rearrangement uses TRBV20-1 and TRBJ1-5; D might be TRBD1 (6 bases). V lost 5 bases to trimming and J lost 6 bases, with 14 bases between them. The CDR3 is made up of 13 amino acids. CDR1 is DFQATT and CDR2 is SNEGSKA in the germline V gene (reference sequence). CDR3 loop: CSAPQGTGQPQHF. The CDR3 bases are TGCAGTGCTCCACAGGGAACGGGTCAGCCCCAGCATTTT.

The chain recombines TRBV29-1 with TRBJ2-1, with D possibly TRBD2 on 6 matching bases. Germline V gene lookup returns CDR1 SQVTM and CDR2 ANQGSEA. Trimming took 6 bases from V and 9 from J, leaving 18 bases between them. The length of the CDR3 is 13 residues. CDR3 loop: CSVAPRENGEQFF. The CDR3 nucleotides read TGCAGCGTCGCCCCCCGGGAGAACGGTGAGCAGTTCTTC.

J is TRBJ1-5 and V is TRBV12-3 or TRBV12-4; tentative D call: TRBD1 (5 bases). CDR3 length: 17 amino acids. V was cut by 6 bases and J by 0 bases, with 18 bases left in between. The CDR3 region is CASSPGPGEGSNQPQHF. CDR3 nucleotides: TGTGCCAGCAGCCCTGGACCGGGGGAAGGTAGCAATCAGCCCCAGCATTTT.

The chain joins TRBV20-1 to TRBJ2-5, with D tentatively TRBD1 (5 bases). Trimming cost V 0 bases and J 4 bases, with 6 bases left between them. From germline, CDR1 is DFQATT and CDR2 SNEGSKA (reference sequence). The CDR3 spans 12 residues. CDR3 bases: TGCAGTGCTAGAGATCAGGGAGAGACCCAGTACTTC. This encodes CSARDQGETQYF.

Here the CDR3 DNA reads TGCAGCGTTGAAAAAGGGACGAACACTGAAGCTTTCTTT. It specifies CSVEKGTNTEAFF. The chain is built from TRBV29-1 and TRBJ1-1; the D gene is possibly TRBD1 (5 bases). Germline CDR1 SQVTM, CDR2 ANQGSEA. V was pared by 2 bases and J by 1 base, with 8 bases between. The CDR3 runs to 13 residues.

V usage is TRBV5-1 and J usage is TRBJ2-3; unclear D gene. The CDR3 has 12 residues. V was clipped by 4 bases and J by 2 bases, with 5 bases between them. Germline-derived CDR1 and CDR2 are SGHRS and YFSETQ. The DNA of the CDR3 is TGCGCCAGCAGCAGATTCACAGATACGCAGTATTTT. Its translation is CASSRFTDTQYF.

The chain recombines TRBV14 with TRBJ2-5; maybe TRBD1 (6 bases). There are 16 residues in the CDR3. The germline CDR1 and CDR2 sequences are SGHDN and FVKESK. The ends were cut back, 4 bases at V and 2 bases at J, with 17 bases in the middle. The CDR3 sequence is CASSLDTGFRQETQYF. CDR3 coding DNA: TGTGCCAGCAGCCTCGACACAGGGTTTAGGCAAGAGACCCAGTACTTC.

V gene TRBV20-1 combines with J gene TRBJ1-3; tentative D call: TRBD1 (5 bases). The germline CDR1 and CDR2 sequences are DFQATT and SNEGSKA (reference sequence). The V end was cut by 3 bases, the J end by 0 bases, with 9 bases between. The CDR3 contains 14 residues. CDR3 DNA sequence: TGCAGTGCTAGGGACATAGCCTCTGGAAACACCATATATTTT. Translated, it gives CSARDIASGNTIYF.

The chain joins TRBV19 to TRBJ1-2; TRBD1 matches 11 bases. This CDR3 spans 13 amino acids. The V segment lost 4 bases and the J segment 5 bases; nucleotides outside the gene matches: 0. CDR1 and CDR2 from the germline V gene are LNHDA and SQIVND (reference sequence). CDR3 coding DNA: TGTGCCAGTAGTAGGGACAGGGGGTATGGCTACACCTTC. It specifies CASSRDRGYGYTF.

The chain is built from TRBV20-1 and TRBJ2-7; tentative D call: TRBD2 (5 bases). Germline V lookup: CDR1 DFQATT, CDR2 SNEGSKA (reference sequence). Trimming cost V 2 bases and J 3 bases, with 17 bases left between them. The length of the CDR3 is 15 residues. Here the CDR3 reads CSARLEHTSNYEQYF. The CDR3 nucleotides read TGCAGTGCTAGACTTGAACATACTAGTAACTACGAGCAGTACTTC.

The chain links TRBV20-1 to TRBJ1-5, with 8 bases lining up with TRBD1. V lost 6 bases and J lost 3; bases outside the gene matches: 7. CDR3 length equals 14 residues. Germline V CDR1 and CDR2: DFQATT, SNEGSKA (reference sequence). The CDR3 DNA reads TGCAGTGCATGGACAGGGTTTGACAATCAGCCCCAGCATTTT. This sequence encodes CSAWTGFDNQPQHF.

V and J are TRBV5-1 and TRBJ2-5; TRBD1 might be the D (5 bases). The CDR3 is 14 amino acids. The V and J ends lost 6 bases and 6 bases respectively, with 18 bases between them. Germline V gene data show CDR1 as SGHRS and CDR2 as YFSETQ. As DNA, the CDR3 is TGCGCCAGCACTCCCACTGACAGCCGGCAGACCCAGTACTTC. Its protein is CASTPTDSRQTQYF.

The rearrangement uses TRBV7-2 and TRBJ1-1; 9 bases align to TRBD1. This CDR3 comprises 15 residues. The V and J ends lost 4 bases and 6 bases, in that order; junction bases with no gene match: 9. CDR1 SGHTA and CDR2 FQGNSA come from the germline V gene. CDR3 sequence reads: CASSSDMRTGAEAFF. Here the CDR3 DNA reads TGTGCCAGCAGCTCCGATATGAGGACAGGGGCTGAAGCTTTCTTT. Drawing the rest from reference TRBV7-2 and TRBJ1-1, the complete variable domain is GAGVSQSPSNKVTEKGKDVELRCDPISGHTALYWYRQSLGQGLEFLIYFQGNSAPDKSGLPSDRFSAERTGGSVSTLTIQRTQQEDSAVYLCASSSDMRTGAEAFFGQGTRLTVV.

The chain joins TRBV2 to TRBJ2-7; D call uncertain. Germline V lookup: CDR1 SNHLY, CDR2 FYNNEI. V lost 3 bases to trimming and J lost 6 bases, with 12 bases between them. This CDR3 region has 13 residues. As DNA, the CDR3 is TGTGCCAGCAGTGAGTGGCAAGAGGCCGAGCAGTACTTC. Translation: CASSEWQEAEQYF.

V gene TRBV6-6 combines with J gene TRBJ2-1; TRBD1 is a possible D gene (6 bases). Trimming left V 6 bases short and J 0 bases short, with 12 bases between. CDR1 and CDR2 (germline): MNHNY, SVGAGI (reference sequence). This CDR3 is 15 amino acids long. The CDR3 DNA sequence: TGTGCCAGCAGGCCGGGACACAACTCCTACAATGAGCAGTTCTTC. Its translation: CASRPGHNSYNEQFF.

The chain is built from TRBV2 and TRBJ2-7, with TRBD1 identical over 7 bases. This CDR3 spans 12 amino acids. V gave up 6 bases and J gave up 2 bases; unmatched junction bases: 1. Germline V lookup: CDR1 SNHLY, CDR2 FYNNEI. CDR3 sequence (DNA): TGTGCCAGCAGGGGGACAGCCTACGAGCAGTACTTC. It codes for CASRGTAYEQYF. Using reference TRBV2 and TRBJ2-7 for the parts outside the CDR3, the full variable domain is EPEVTQTPSHQVTQMGQEVILRCVPISNHLYFYWYRQILGQKVEFLVSFYNNEISEKSEIFDDQFSVERPDGSNFTLKIRSTKLEDSAMYFCASRGTAYEQYFGPGTRLTVT.

This clonotype has a handful of counts. This sequence joins TRBV20-1 and TRBJ2-7, with 10 bases that match TRBD1. The CDR3 consists of 13 residues. V shed 6 bases and J 1 base; nucleotides not matched to a gene: 3. CDR1 is DFQATT, CDR2 SNEGSKA, per germline (reference sequence). The CDR3 region has the DNA TGCAGTGCGCGGACAGGGGGGTCCTACGAGCAGTACTTC. Protein: CSARTGGSYEQYF.

This clonotype has just one count. This chain joins TRBV7-2 and TRBJ2-1, with 14 positions matching TRBD2. The CDR3 contains 16 residues. Germline trimming cut 3 bases from V and 6 bases from J; bases unmatched to any gene: 4. The V gene's germline CDR1 is SGHTA and CDR2 FQGNSA. CDR3: CASSFPGLAGVNEQFF. CDR3 nucleotide sequence: TGTGCCAGCAGCTTTCCGGGACTAGCGGGAGTCAATGAGCAGTTCTTC. Using reference TRBV7-2 and TRBJ2-1 for the parts outside the CDR3, the full variable domain is GAGVSQSPSNKVTEKGKDVELRCDPISGHTALYWYRQSLGQGLEFLIYFQGNSAPDKSGLPSDRFSAERTGGSVSTLTIQRTQQEDSAVYLCASSFPGLAGVNEQFFGPGTRLTVL.

The V and J genes are TRBV15 and TRBJ2-5, with a tentative D call TRBD1 (6 bases). Trimming cost V 6 bases and J 5 bases, with 19 bases left between them. CDR1 LNHNV and CDR2 YYDKDF come from the germline V gene (reference sequence). The CDR3 has 15 amino acids. CDR3 sequence (DNA): TGTGCCACCAGTACCGGACAGCCCCGAGAGGAGACCCAGTACTTC. This encodes CATSTGQPREETQYF.

The rearrangement uses TRBV20-1 and TRBJ2-3; 7 bases match TRBD2. CDR1 and CDR2 (germline): DFQATT, SNEGSKA (reference sequence). The length of the CDR3 is 16 residues. J was trimmed by 8 bases and V by 0 bases; bases with no gene match: 14. The CDR3 DNA is TGCAGTGCTAGAGATCGGATCGGGGGAGGGGTTGGTACGCAGTATTTT. Translated, it gives CSARDRIGGGVGTQYF.

V is TRBV11-2 and J is TRBJ2-2; D is unresolved. CDR1 is SGHAT, CDR2 FQNNGV, per germline. This CDR3 is 17 amino acids long. V gave up 3 bases and J gave up 0 bases, with 14 bases separating them. DNA for the CDR3: TGTGCCAGCAGCTTCTCGGCCCGGAGCGCGAACACCGGGGAGCTGTTTTTT. Protein product: CASSFSARSANTGELFF.

The chain is built from TRBV5-1 and TRBJ2-3; 7 nucleotides align to TRBD1. V lost 5 bases and J lost 1; bases outside the gene matches: 7. This CDR3 region has 15 residues. The germline V gene encodes CDR1 SGHRS and CDR2 YFSETQ. The CDR3 DNA follows: TGCGCCAGCAGGCCGGGACAGTCTCGCACAGATACGCAGTATTTT. Translated, it gives CASRPGQSRTDTQYF. The full variable domain, with the rest looked up from reference TRBV5-1 and TRBJ2-3, is KAGVTQTPRYLIKTRGQQVTLSCSPISGHRSVSWYQQTPGQGLQFLFEYFSETQRNKGNFPGRFSGRQFSNSRSEMNVSTLELGDSALYLCASRPGQSRTDTQYFGPGTRLTVL.

The CDR3: CAWSVRTSGNYYNEQFF. CDR3 coding DNA: TGTGCCTGGAGTGTTCGGACTAGCGGGAATTACTACAATGAGCAGTTCTTC. The chain is built from TRBV30 and TRBJ2-1; TRBD2 matches at 12 bases. The V gene end was trimmed by 0 bases and the J gene end by 3 bases; junction bases not matched to a gene: 6. Looked up from germline, CDR1 is GTSNPN and CDR2 is SVGIG (reference sequence). This CDR3 is 17 amino acids long.

This clonotype occurred once. The V gene is TRBV6-5, the J gene TRBJ2-1; D could derive from TRBD1 or TRBD2 (5 bases each). Trimming pared 10 bases from V and 8 bases from J, leaving 15 bases between. There are 12 residues in the CDR3. Germline CDR1 reads MNHEY; CDR2 reads SVGAGI. In DNA, the CDR3 is TGTGCCACCCGGACATGGCGGGATGAGCAGTTCTTC. Protein product: CATRTWRDEQFF.

The chain is built from TRBV6-6 and TRBJ2-2; TRBD2 matches at 7 bases. Germline V gene sequence: CDR1 MNHNY, CDR2 SVGAGI (reference sequence). Trimming at V came to 0 bases and at J to 4 bases, leaving 2 bases not matched to a gene. The CDR3 has 15 amino acids. CDR3 nucleotides: TGTGCCAGCAGTTACTCGAGGGAGGGCACCGGGGAGCTGTTTTTT. Its translation is CASSYSREGTGELFF.

The CDR3 sequence is CASFGQVPYEQYF. In DNA form, the CDR3 reads TGTGCCAGCTTTGGACAGGTTCCCTACGAGCAGTACTTC. The chain carries TRBV18 and TRBJ2-7, with TRBD1 matching over 7 bases. V was clipped by 7 bases and J by 2 bases; unmatched bases: 5. There are 13 residues in the CDR3. Per the germline V gene, CDR1 is KGHSH and CDR2 is LQKENI.

The chain joins TRBV29-1 to TRBJ2-1; the match to TRBD1 covers 7 bases. Germline CDR1 is SQVTM and CDR2 is ANQGSEA. This CDR3 contains 13 residues. This CDR3 reads CRAGTVLGGEQFF. In DNA form, the CDR3 reads TGCAGAGCCGGGACAGTCCTCGGTGGTGAGCAGTTCTTC.